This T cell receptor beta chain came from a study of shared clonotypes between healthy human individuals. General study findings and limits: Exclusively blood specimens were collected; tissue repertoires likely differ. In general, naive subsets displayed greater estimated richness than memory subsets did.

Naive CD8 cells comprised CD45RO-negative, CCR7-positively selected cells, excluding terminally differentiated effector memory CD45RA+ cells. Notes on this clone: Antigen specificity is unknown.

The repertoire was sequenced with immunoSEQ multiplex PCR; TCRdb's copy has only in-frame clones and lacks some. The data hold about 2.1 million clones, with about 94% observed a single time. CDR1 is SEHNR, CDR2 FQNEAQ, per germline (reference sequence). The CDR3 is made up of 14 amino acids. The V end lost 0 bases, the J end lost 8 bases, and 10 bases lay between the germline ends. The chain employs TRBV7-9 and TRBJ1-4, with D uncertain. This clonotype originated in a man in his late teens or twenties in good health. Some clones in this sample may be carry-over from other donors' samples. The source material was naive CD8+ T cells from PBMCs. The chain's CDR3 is CASSLAPSSEKLFF. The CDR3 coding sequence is TGTGCCAGCAGCTTAGCCCCCAGCTCGGAAAAACTGTTTTTT. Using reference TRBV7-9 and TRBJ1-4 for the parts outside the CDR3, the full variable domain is DTGVSQNPRHKITKRGQNVTFRCDPISEHNRLYWYRQTLGQGPEFLTYFQNEAQLEKSRLLSDRFSAERPKGSFSTLEIQRTEQGDSAMYLCASSLAPSSEKLFFGSGTQLSVL.